This T cell receptor beta chain was sequenced during a study of cytomegalovirus exposure and HLA in healthy donors. An approximately 130-subject validation cohort, separate from the approximately 720-subject first cohort, supplied the donors. With regard to this clone: As yet, its antigen is unknown.

Produced via immunoSEQ multiplex PCR; TCRdb's table is partial and in-frame only. Here the sample spans more than 130,000 clones, around nine tenths being singletons. Per the germline V gene, CDR1 is SQVTM and CDR2 is ANQGSEA. Trimming removed 7 bases at V and 9 bases at J, with 13 bases between. The CDR3 has 11 amino acids. General study points: A subsequent analysis found that TCR clusters from the first cohort also tended to co-occur in the roughly 120 validation repertoires, with about 93% of cluster scores above 0. Altogether, 160 or so TCR beta chains were recorded as cytomegalovirus-associated.

The receptor's source is a woman between 18 and 29 years old in good health and CMV-seropositive. The chain combines TRBV29-1 with TRBJ1-5; D call uncertain. Material: PBMCs. The CDR3 is CSASQGRPQHF. The DNA for the CDR3 is TGCAGCGCATCCCAAGGGAGGCCCCAGCATTTT.